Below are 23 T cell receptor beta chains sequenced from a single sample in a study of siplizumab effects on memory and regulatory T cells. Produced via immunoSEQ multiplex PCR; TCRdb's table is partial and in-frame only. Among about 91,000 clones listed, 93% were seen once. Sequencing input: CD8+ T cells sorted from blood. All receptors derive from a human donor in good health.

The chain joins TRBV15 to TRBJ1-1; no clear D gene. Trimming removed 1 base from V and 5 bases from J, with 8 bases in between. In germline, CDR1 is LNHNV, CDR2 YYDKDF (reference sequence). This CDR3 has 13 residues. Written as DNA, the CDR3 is TGTGCCACCAGCAGAGGTCCAAAAACTGAAGCTTTCTTT. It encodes CATSRGPKTEAFF.

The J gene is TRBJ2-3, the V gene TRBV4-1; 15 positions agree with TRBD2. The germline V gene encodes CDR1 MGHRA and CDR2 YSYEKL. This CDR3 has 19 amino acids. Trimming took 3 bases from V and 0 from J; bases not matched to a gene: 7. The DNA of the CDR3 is TGCGCCAGCAGCCACCCCGGACTAGCGGGGGGGACTAGCACAGATACGCAGTATTTT. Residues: CASSHPGLAGGTSTDTQYF.

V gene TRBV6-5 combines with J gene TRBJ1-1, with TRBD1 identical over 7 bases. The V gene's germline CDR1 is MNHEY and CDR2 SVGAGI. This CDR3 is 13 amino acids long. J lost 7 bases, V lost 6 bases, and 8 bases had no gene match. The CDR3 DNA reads TGTGCCAGCAGCTACGGGGGGGACAGTGAAGCTTTCTTT. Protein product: CASSYGGDSEAFF.

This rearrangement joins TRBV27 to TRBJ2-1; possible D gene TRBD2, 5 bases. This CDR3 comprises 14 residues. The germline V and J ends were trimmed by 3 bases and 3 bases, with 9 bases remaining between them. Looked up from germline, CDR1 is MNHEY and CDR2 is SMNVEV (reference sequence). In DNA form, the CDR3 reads TGTGCCAGCAGTTTGTCTAGCAACTACAATGAGCAGTTCTTC. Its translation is CASSLSSNYNEQFF.

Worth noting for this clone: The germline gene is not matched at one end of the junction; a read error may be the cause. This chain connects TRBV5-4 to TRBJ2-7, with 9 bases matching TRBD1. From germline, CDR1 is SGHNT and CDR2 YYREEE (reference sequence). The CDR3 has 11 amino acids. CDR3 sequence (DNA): TGTGCCAGCAGCTTGGGGGACAGGGTGGACTTC. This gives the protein CASSLGDRVDF.

CDR3 sequence (DNA): TGTGCCATCAGTGAACTAGCAGTCTACAATGAGCAGTTCTTC. Amino acid sequence: CAISELAVYNEQFF. J is TRBJ2-1 and V is TRBV10-3, with D possibly matching TRBD2 (6 bases). Trimming took 3 bases from V and 3 from J, leaving 9 bases between them. Germline values: CDR1 ENHRY, CDR2 SYGVKD. The CDR3 is 14 amino acids.

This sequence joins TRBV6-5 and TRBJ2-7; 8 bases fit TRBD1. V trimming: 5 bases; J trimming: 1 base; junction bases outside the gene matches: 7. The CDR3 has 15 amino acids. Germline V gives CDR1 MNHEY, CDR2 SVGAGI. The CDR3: CASSVGTGSSYEQYF. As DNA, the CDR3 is TGTGCCAGCAGTGTGGGGACAGGCTCTTCCTACGAGCAGTACTTC.

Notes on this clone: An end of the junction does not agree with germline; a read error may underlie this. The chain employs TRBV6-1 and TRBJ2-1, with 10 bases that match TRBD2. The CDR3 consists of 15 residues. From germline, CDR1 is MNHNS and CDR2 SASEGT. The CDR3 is CASREGLAAYNEQFF. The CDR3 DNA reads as TGTGCCAGCAGGGAAGGACTAGCGGCCTACAATGAGCAGTTCTTC.

CDR3 protein: CASTLGQGREYGYTF. The CDR3 DNA sequence: TGTGCCAGCACTTTGGGCCAGGGGAGGGAGTATGGCTACACCTTC. The chain links TRBV7-6 to TRBJ1-2; D is possibly TRBD1 (6 bases). Germline V gives CDR1 SGHVS, CDR2 FNYEAQ. V was clipped by 7 bases and J by 5 bases, with 20 bases between them. CDR3 length: 15 residues.

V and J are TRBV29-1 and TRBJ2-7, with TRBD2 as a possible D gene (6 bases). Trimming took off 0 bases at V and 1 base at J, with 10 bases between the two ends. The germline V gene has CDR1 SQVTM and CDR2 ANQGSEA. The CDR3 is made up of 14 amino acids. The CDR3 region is CSVEEGRGSYEQYF. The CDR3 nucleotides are TGCAGCGTTGAAGAAGGACGGGGGTCCTACGAGCAGTACTTC.

CDR3 residues: CASSYWTGGGTDTQYF. The CDR3 DNA reads as TGTGCCAGCAGTTATTGGACAGGGGGAGGGACAGATACGCAGTATTTT. The J gene is TRBJ2-3, the V gene TRBV6-5, with 10 bases fitting TRBD1. The CDR3 is 16 residues long. Germline loops: CDR1 MNHEY, CDR2 SVGAGI. The J segment lost 3 bases and the V segment lost 3 bases, leaving 6 bases of the junction unmatched.

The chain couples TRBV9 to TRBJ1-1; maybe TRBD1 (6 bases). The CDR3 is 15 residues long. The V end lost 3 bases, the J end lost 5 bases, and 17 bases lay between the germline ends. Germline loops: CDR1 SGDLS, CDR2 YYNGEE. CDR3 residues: CASSAINRGRTEAFF. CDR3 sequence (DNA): TGTGCCAGCAGCGCGATAAACCGGGGGCGGACTGAAGCTTTCTTT.

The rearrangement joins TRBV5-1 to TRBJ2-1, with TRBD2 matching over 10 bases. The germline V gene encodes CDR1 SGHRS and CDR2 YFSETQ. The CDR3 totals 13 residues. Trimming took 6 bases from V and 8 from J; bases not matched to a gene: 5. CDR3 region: CASKTSGDDEQFF. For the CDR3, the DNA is TGCGCCAGCAAAACTAGCGGGGACGATGAGCAGTTCTTC. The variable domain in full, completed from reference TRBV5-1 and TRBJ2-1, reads KAGVTQTPRYLIKTRGQQVTLSCSPISGHRSVSWYQQTPGQGLQFLFEYFSETQRNKGNFPGRFSGRQFSNSRSEMNVSTLELGDSALYLCASKTSGDDEQFFGPGTRLTVL.

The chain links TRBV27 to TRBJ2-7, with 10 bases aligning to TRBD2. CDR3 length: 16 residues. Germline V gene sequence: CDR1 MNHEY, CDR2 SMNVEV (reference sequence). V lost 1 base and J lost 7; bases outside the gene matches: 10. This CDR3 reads CASSLYPAGGPGEQYF. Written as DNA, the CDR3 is TGTGCCAGCAGTTTATACCCAGCGGGAGGGCCGGGGGAGCAGTACTTC.

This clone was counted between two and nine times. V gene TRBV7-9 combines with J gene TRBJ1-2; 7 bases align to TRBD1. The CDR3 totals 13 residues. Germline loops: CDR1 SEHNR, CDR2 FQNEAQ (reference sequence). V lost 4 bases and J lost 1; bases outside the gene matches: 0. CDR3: CASSWDSNYGYTF. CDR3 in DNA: TGTGCCAGCAGCTGGGACAGTAACTATGGCTACACCTTC.

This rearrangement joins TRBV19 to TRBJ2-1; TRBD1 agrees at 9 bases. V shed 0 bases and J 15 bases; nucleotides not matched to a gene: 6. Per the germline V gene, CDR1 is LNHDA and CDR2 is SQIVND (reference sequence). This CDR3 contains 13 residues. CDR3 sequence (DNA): TGTGCCAGTAGTATAGATCTTGGGACAGGGTCGTTCTTC. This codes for CASSIDLGTGSFF.

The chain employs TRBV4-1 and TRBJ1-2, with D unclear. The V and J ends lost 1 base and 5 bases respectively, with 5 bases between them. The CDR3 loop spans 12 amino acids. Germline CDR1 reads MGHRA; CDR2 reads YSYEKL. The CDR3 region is CASSQGMYGYTF. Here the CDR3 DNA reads TGCGCCAGCAGCCAAGGCATGTATGGCTACACCTTC.

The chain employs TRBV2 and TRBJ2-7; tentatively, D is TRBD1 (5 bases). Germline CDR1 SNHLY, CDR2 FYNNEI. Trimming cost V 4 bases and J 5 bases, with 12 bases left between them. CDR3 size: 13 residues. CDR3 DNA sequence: TGTGCCAGCAGTGGAGACAGTTCGGACGAGCAGTACTTC. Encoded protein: CASSGDSSDEQYF.

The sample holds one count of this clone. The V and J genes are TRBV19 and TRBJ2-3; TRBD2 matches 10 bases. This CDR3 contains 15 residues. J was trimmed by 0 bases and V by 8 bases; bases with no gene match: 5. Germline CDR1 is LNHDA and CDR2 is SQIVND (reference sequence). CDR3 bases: TGTGCCAGTCAAGGACTAGCGGACAGCACAGATACGCAGTATTTT. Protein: CASQGLADSTDTQYF.

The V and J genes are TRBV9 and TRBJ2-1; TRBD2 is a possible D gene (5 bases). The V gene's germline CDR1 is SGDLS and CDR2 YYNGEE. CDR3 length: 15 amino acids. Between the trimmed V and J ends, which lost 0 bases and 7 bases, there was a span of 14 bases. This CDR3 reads CASSVVGGRGNEQFF. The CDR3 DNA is TGTGCCAGCAGCGTAGTGGGCGGGCGAGGTAATGAGCAGTTCTTC.

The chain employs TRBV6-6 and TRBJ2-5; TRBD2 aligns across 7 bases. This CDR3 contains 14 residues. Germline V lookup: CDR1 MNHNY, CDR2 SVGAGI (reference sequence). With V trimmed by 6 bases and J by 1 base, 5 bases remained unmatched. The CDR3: CASSHGLGQETQYF. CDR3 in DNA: TGTGCCAGCAGCCATGGACTAGGCCAAGAGACCCAGTACTTC.

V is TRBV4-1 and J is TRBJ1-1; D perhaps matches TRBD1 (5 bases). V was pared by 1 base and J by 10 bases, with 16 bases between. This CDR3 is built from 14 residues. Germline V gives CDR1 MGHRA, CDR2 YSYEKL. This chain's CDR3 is CASSQVGRGQGAFF. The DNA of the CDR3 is TGCGCCAGCAGCCAAGTTGGTAGGGGTCAGGGAGCTTTCTTT.

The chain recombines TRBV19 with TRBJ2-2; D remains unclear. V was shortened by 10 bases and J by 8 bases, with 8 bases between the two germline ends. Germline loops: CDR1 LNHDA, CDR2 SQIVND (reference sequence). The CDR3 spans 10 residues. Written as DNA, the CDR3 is TGTGCCACATCGATGGGGGAGCTGTTTTTT. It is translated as CATSMGELFF.